This TCR beta chain was sequenced in a study of shared clonotypes between healthy human individuals (dated by TCRdb to the early 2020s). Regarding the research as a whole: Three men and a couple of women, aged 18 to 49 years, made up the cohort. Libraries were prepared and TCR repertoires were sequenced by different laboratories using diverse techniques, in order to increase sequencing depth and limit assay-specific biases. Blood TCR repertoires of 5 or 6 healthy adults were deeply sequenced to estimate repertoire size and the extent of clonotype sharing between individuals. Each donor's leukapheresis produced roughly between roughly 0.85 and 9.5 billion PBMCs. Overall results and qualifications from the work: Pairwise subsampling led to the expectation that sequencing depth would affect the degree of clonotype sharing among donors. Because the study included only a small number of donors, the genetic and exposure-history diversity represented was limited. Sampling was restricted to blood, and TCR repertoires in tissue are likely to differ from TCR repertoires in blood.

Notes on this clone: This clone's antigen is unknown. The input lacks base qualities; no much larger clone sits a single base away.

TCR CDR3 regions were amplified from genomic DNA by multiplex PCR using the deep immunoSEQ assay. Extracted genomic DNA from each cell subset was spread evenly across all wells of several immunoSEQ 96-well plates, with each plate serving as a replicate. For unsorted PBMC, around 290 ng of genomic DNA, equivalent to about 30,000 T cell genomes, went into each replicate PCR. Ten immunoSEQ deep assay plates were used to sequence unsorted PBMC genomic DNA. The purified libraries were quantified using a Qubit 3.0 fluorometer, sized with a Bioanalyzer 2100, and then quantified again using the KAPA Library Quantification kit. Each immunoSEQ 96-well plate was sequenced on its own single-read 150-cycle Illumina NextSeq 550 flow cell. The original pipeline was this. Because the immunoSEQ output included only junctional sequences and no quality scores, the filtering could not be the same as the filtering used for full-length reads. To assign V/J genes and CDR3, sequences were annotated using PyIR, a Python wrapper for IgBLAST v1.9, with IMGT germline references. Reads were removed for weak V/J assignments (E-value above 1e-6), missing CDR3, stop codons, out-of-frame junctions, or ambiguous translated residues. V3J clonotypes were defined by identical inferred V gene, J gene, and CDR3 amino acid sequence. Percentage overlap between repertoires was calculated by dividing the number of shared unique clonotypes by the size of the smaller repertoire. Repertoire richness was assessed with RTK rarefaction, the Chao1 estimator, and Recon v2.1 estimates of unobserved clonotypes. This is the immuneACCESS table as TCRdb keeps it, with only in-frame sequences that have V and J called. A part of the clones is gone; compared with another copy, unresolved V genes explain less than half, and the rest is unexplained. V, J and clone size are those of that table, while D and trimming were read from the DNA. This sample has 450,000 to 650,000 clones in its table, and roughly 72% of those were observed once. Around 13% of the sample lies in the top ten.

The donors were healthy, HIV-negative adults who had no recently reported acute infections or vaccinations. All donors were Caucasian adults living in Nashville, Tennessee, USA. For unsorted samples, some 100 million PBMCs were counted and genomic DNA was extracted with the QIAamp DNA Blood Mini kit. Blood was obtained by leukapheresis, after which PBMCs were separated by Ficoll-Histopaque density gradient centrifugation and cryopreserved in liquid nitrogen vapor phase. CDR1 SGHRS and CDR2 YFSETQ were looked up in the germline V gene. V is reduced by 3 bases and J by 2 bases, leaving a spacing of 20 bases between them. The cysteine opens and the phenylalanine closes a CDR3 of 17 amino acids. The kept DNA is CDR3 alone, 51 bases in frame from the first base.

The source material was PBMCs. The sequence is built from TRBV5-1 and TRBJ1-2; the D gene cannot be resolved reliably. The TCR originated in a woman in her forties in good health. Some clones in this sample may be carry-over from other donors' samples. The DNA sequence is TGCGCCAGCAGCTCTTGGTGGGTGCCAGGCCGCAACTATGGCTACACCTTC. It encodes CASSSWWVPGRNYGYTF.